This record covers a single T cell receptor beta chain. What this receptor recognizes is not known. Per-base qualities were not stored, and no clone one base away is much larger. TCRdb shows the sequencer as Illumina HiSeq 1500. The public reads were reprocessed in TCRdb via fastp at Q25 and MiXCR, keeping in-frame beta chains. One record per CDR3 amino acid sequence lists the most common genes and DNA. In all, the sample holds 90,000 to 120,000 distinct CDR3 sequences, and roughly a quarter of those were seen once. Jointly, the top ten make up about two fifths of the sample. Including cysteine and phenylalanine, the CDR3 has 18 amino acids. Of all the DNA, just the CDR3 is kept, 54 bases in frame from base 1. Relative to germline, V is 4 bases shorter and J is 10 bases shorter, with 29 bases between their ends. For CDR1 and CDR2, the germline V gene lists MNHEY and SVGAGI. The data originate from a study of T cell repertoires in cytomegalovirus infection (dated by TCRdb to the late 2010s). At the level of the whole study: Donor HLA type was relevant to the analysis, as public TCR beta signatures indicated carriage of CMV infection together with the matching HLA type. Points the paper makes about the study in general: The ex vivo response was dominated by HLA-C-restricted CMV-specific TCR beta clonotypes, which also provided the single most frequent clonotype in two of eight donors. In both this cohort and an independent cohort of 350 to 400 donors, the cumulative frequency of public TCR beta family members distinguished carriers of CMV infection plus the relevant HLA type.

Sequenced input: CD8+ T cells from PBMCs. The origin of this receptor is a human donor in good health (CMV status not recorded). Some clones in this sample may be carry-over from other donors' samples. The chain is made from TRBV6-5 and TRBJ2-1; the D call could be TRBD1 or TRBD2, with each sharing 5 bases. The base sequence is TGTGCCAGCAGTTCTCTACTGCTTAGCGAAAGTCATTACAGGGAGCAGTTCTTC. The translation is CASSSLLLSESHYREQFF.